Following are 2 T cell receptor beta chains from one sample sequenced in a study of blood T cell repertoires in COVID-19. Clones were read by immunoSEQ multiplex PCR, and TCRdb kept only the in-frame ones, dropping some. The table lists just over 650,000 clones, just under 90% of them singletons. Specimen: peripheral blood. These receptors all stem from a woman under 30 with acute or convalescent COVID-19.

The chain has TRBV6-2 or TRBV6-3 and TRBJ2-1; TRBD1 matches at 9 bases. Looked up from germline, CDR1 is MNHEY and CDR2 is SVGEGT. The CDR3 length is 16 residues. J was trimmed by 3 bases and V by 6 bases; bases with no gene match: 9. The chain's CDR3 is CASSLPGTGNYNEQFF. CDR3 coding DNA: TGTGCCAGCAGCCTCCCAGGGACAGGGAACTACAATGAGCAGTTCTTC.

This chain joins TRBV7-3 and TRBJ2-7, with D possibly matching TRBD2 (6 bases). This CDR3 spans 14 amino acids. V lost 5 bases and J lost 0, with 11 bases in between. Germline V lookup: CDR1 SGHTA, CDR2 FQGTGA. This CDR3 is CASSLRDSSYEQYF. CDR3 in DNA: TGTGCCAGCAGCCTCCGGGACTCCTCCTACGAGCAGTACTTC.